This TCR beta chain originates from a study of human T cells and chemical hapten exposure. The CDR3 has 16 residues. V was pared by 0 bases and J by 5 bases, with 3 bases of the junction left unmatched. Germline CDR1 and CDR2: LNHNV and YYDKDF (reference sequence). Via MiXCR, TCRdb re-called the RACE reads, giving one row per CDR3 protein. Of approximately 320,000 distinct CDR3 sequences listed, around 5.5% are singletons. The table lists this clonotype with a few counts. Sample time point: pre-sensitization, week 0. Treatment indicated: therapeutic diphenylcyclopropenone sensitization with weekly scalp DPC.

The receptor was derived from a woman under 30 with alopecia areata. Some clones in this sample may be carry-over from other donors' samples. Sequencing used whole blood, obtained in connection with sensitization to the hapten diphenylcyclopropenone (DPC). The J gene is TRBJ1-5, the V gene TRBV15, with 11 bases fitting TRBD1. The CDR3 spells CATSRERTGGYQPQHF. In DNA, the CDR3 is TGTGCCACCAGCAGAGAACGGACAGGGGGCTATCAGCCCCAGCATTTT.